The text below deals with one T cell receptor (beta chain). This record comes from a study of blood T cell repertoires in COVID-19. The germline CDR1 and CDR2 sequences are SNHLY and FYNNEI. V was pared by 7 bases and J by 0 bases, with 9 bases between. There are 14 residues in the CDR3. Source study methods: Estimation of nucleated cell counts relied on the amplification of reference gene primers. Measured with immunoSEQ multiplex PCR; TCRdb has only the in-frame clones, and not every one. V and J calls and clone size are those listed in that table; D and trimming were worked out from the DNA. This sample has hundreds of thousands of clones, with around 85% found just once.

The chain recombines TRBV2 with TRBJ1-4; D not certain. The receptor was isolated from a man aged 35 to 55 with acute or convalescent COVID-19. The sample taken for sequencing was peripheral blood. CDR3 loop: CASTLGATNEKLFF. The CDR3, as DNA: TGTGCCAGCACCCTCGGAGCAACTAATGAAAAACTGTTTTTT. Complete variable domain (other parts from reference TRBV2 and TRBJ1-4): EPEVTQTPSHQVTQMGQEVILRCVPISNHLYFYWYRQILGQKVEFLVSFYNNEISEKSEIFDDQFSVERPDGSNFTLKIRSTKLEDSAMYFCASTLGATNEKLFFGSGTQLSVL.